This passage covers 30 T cell receptor beta chains from one sample sequenced in a study of blood T cell dynamics during melanoma immunotherapy. TCRdb's table, derived via immunoSEQ multiplex PCR, lists solely in-frame clones and lacks some. In the table there are approximately 13,000 clones, about 90% of which are singletons. The time point denotes: pre-treatment baseline. Sequencing was performed on blood, taken from a patient treated with checkpoint blockade. Receptors were obtained from a human donor with melanoma.

This clone was found a few times. This chain uses TRBV19 with TRBJ1-1; a possible D gene is TRBD1 (6 bases). This CDR3 is built from 14 residues. V dropped 5 bases and J dropped 3 bases, with 13 bases sitting between them. Germline V gives CDR1 LNHDA, CDR2 SQIVND (reference sequence). The CDR3 nucleotides read TGTGCCAGTAGTGGCAGGGGCGAGGACACTGAAGCTTTCTTT. Amino acid sequence: CASSGRGEDTEAFF.

The J gene is TRBJ2-3, the V gene TRBV27; 9 positions match TRBD1. The trim removed 3 bases at V and 4 bases at J, leaving 2 bases unmatched. CDR3 length: 14 residues. In germline, CDR1 is MNHEY, CDR2 SMNVEV (reference sequence). DNA for the CDR3: TGTGCCAGCAGTTTCGGACAGGGGCCAGATACGCAGTATTTT. Translated: CASSFGQGPDTQYF.

V gene TRBV15 combines with J gene TRBJ1-1, with D uncertain. The CDR3 spans 14 residues. Germline CDR1 LNHNV, CDR2 YYDKDF (reference sequence). V was shortened by 1 base and J by 6 bases, with 12 bases between the two germline ends. The DNA for the CDR3 is TGTGCCACCAGCAGAGTTCCGGGGAGCGCTGAAGCTTTCTTT. The encoded protein is CATSRVPGSAEAFF.

This clone is a singleton in its sample. This chain links TRBV5-5 with TRBJ2-3, with 10 bases lining up with TRBD1. CDR3 size: 16 residues. The V gene end was trimmed by 2 bases and the J gene end by 4 bases; junction bases not matched to a gene: 7. CDR1 is SGHKS and CDR2 is YYEKEE in the germline V gene (reference sequence). DNA of the CDR3: TGTGCCAGCAGCTTATGGGGACAGGGGTTCGCAGATACGCAGTATTTT. Its translation: CASSLWGQGFADTQYF.

This clone was detected only a few times. V usage is TRBV2 and J usage is TRBJ1-2; 7 bases agree with TRBD1. Germline V gene sequence: CDR1 SNHLY, CDR2 FYNNEI. The V segment lost 7 bases and the J segment 0 bases; nucleotides outside the gene matches: 8. The CDR3 totals 15 residues. CDR3 residues: CASKDREKTNYGYTF. CDR3 DNA: TGTGCCAGCAAAGACAGGGAGAAAACTAACTATGGCTACACCTTC.

V and J are TRBV7-9 and TRBJ2-7, with 7 bases fitting TRBD1. V was clipped by 6 bases and J by 1 base; unmatched bases: 3. The germline V gene has CDR1 SEHNR and CDR2 FQNEAQ (reference sequence). This CDR3 contains 13 residues. The CDR3 is CASRPDRSYEQYF. CDR3 DNA sequence: TGTGCCAGCAGGCCGGACAGGTCCTACGAGCAGTACTTC.

The chain links TRBV28 to TRBJ2-6; D possibly corresponds to TRBD2 (6 bases). CDR1 and CDR2 from the germline V gene are MDHEN and SYDVKM. Deletions cut 2 bases from V and 0 bases from J, with 17 bases between. This CDR3 is built from 19 residues. DNA for the CDR3: TGTGCCAGCAGTTTACGGCGAACGGGACTTAACTCTGGGGCCAACGTCCTGACTTTC. Translating gives CASSLRRTGLNSGANVLTF.

A word on this clone: At one end the junction does not follow the germline gene, possibly because of a read error. Different DNA sequences within this sample yield the same CDR3. The chain is built from TRBV5-6 and TRBJ1-6, with 7 bases that match TRBD1. Germline CDR1 is SGHDT and CDR2 is YYEEEE. The CDR3 is made up of 14 amino acids. CDR3 nucleotides: TGCGCCAGCAGCCCGGGACAGCTTAATTCACCCCTCCACTTT. Translation: CASSPGQLNSPLHF. The full variable domain, in which reference TRBV5-6 and TRBJ1-6 provide the parts outside the CDR3, is DAGVTQSPTHLIKTRGQQVTLRCSPKSGHDTVSWYQQALGQGPQFIFQYYEEEERQRGNFPDRFSGHQFPNYSSELNVNALLLGDSALYLCASSPGQLNSPLHFGNGTRLTVT.

The rearrangement joins TRBV11-2 to TRBJ2-4, with D possibly being TRBD1 (6 bases). Germline V gives CDR1 SGHAT, CDR2 FQNNGV. V was cut by 7 bases and J by 2 bases, with 12 bases left in between. CDR3 length equals 14 residues. Written as DNA, the CDR3 is TGTGCCAGCAATAGAGGGGGAACCAAAAACATTCAGTACTTC. This gives the protein CASNRGGTKNIQYF.

The V call is TRBV7-9, the J call TRBJ2-7, with D unclear. Germline V lookup: CDR1 SEHNR, CDR2 FQNEAQ (reference sequence). Trimming removed 5 bases at V and 3 bases at J, with 8 bases between. The CDR3 consists of 12 residues. CDR3: CASSRKYYEQYF. The CDR3 DNA reads TGTGCCAGCAGCCGAAAATACTACGAGCAGTACTTC.

Only one count was recorded for this clone. The V and J genes are TRBV2 and TRBJ2-1; D is perhaps TRBD2 (6 bases). Looked up from germline, CDR1 is SNHLY and CDR2 is FYNNEI. This CDR3 contains 9 residues. Trimming cost V 6 bases and J 12 bases, with 6 bases left between them. The CDR3 spells CASRAGQFF. In nucleotides, the CDR3 is TGTGCCAGCAGAGCGGGGCAGTTCTTC.

The V gene is TRBV9, the J gene TRBJ2-1; 8 bases line up with TRBD1. This CDR3 has 14 amino acids. After removal of 4 bases from V and 7 bases from J, the junction contained 7 bases not matched to a gene. CDR1 SGDLS and CDR2 YYNGEE come from the germline V gene. CDR3 sequence (DNA): TGTGCCAGCAGCTCCAGGACAGGGACGAATGAGCAGTTCTTC. Residues: CASSSRTGTNEQFF.

The chain recombines TRBV7-3 with TRBJ2-1, with TRBD2 matching 10 bases. CDR1 and CDR2 from the germline V gene are SGHTA and FQGTGA. The junction had 2 bases not matched to a gene; V was cut back by 2 bases and J by 10 bases. The CDR3 contains 13 residues. This CDR3 is CASSLLLAGEQFF. CDR3 bases: TGTGCCAGCAGCTTATTACTAGCGGGAGAGCAGTTCTTC.

The V and J genes are TRBV28 and TRBJ2-5; a weak D match, TRBD2 (5 bases). With the DNA end fitting TRBJ2-7 better, the J assignment may be wrong. CDR3 length: 13 residues. The germline V gene has CDR1 MDHEN and CDR2 SYDVKM. DNA for the CDR3: TGTGCCAGCAGTACCGCGGGTTCCTACGAGCAGTACTTC. The encoded protein is CASSTAGSYEQYF.

V and J are TRBV6-6 and TRBJ2-7, with 8 bases fitting TRBD1. This CDR3 has 15 amino acids. The J segment lost 3 bases and the V segment lost 7 bases, leaving 11 bases of the junction unmatched. The germline V gene has CDR1 MNHNY and CDR2 SVGAGI (reference sequence). The CDR3 sequence is CASTQKTGDFYEQYF. The CDR3 region has the DNA TGTGCCAGCACCCAAAAGACAGGGGACTTCTACGAGCAGTACTTC.

This clone was counted a single time. The chain couples TRBV7-2 to TRBJ2-5; D is ambiguous. Germline CDR1 and CDR2: SGHTA and FQGNSA. The CDR3 length is 15 residues. The V and J ends lost 1 base and 1 base respectively, with 10 bases between them. CDR3 protein: CASSLVGQIQETQYF. CDR3 DNA: TGTGCCAGCAGCTTAGTGGGCCAAATCCAAGAGACCCAGTACTTC. Using reference TRBV7-2 and TRBJ2-5 for the parts outside the CDR3, the full variable domain is GAGVSQSPSNKVTEKGKDVELRCDPISGHTALYWYRQSLGQGLEFLIYFQGNSAPDKSGLPSDRFSAERTGGSVSTLTIQRTQQEDSAVYLCASSLVGQIQETQYFGPGTRLLVL.

This clone was seen more than once but under ten times. The gene calls are TRBV7-9 and TRBJ2-3; D is ambiguous. The CDR3 runs 14 residues. Germline lookup yields CDR1 SEHNR and CDR2 FQNEAQ (reference sequence). Deletions cut 5 bases from V and 1 base from J, with 10 bases between. CDR3 sequence reads: CASSLDRRTDTQYF. CDR3 in DNA: TGTGCCAGCAGCCTGGACCGCCGCACAGATACGCAGTATTTT.

This clone was recorded only once. V is TRBV18 and J is TRBJ1-1, with D uncertain. The germline V gene has CDR1 KGHSH and CDR2 LQKENI. The CDR3 is 14 residues long. V was cut by 3 bases and J by 0 bases, with 8 bases left in between. DNA of the CDR3: TGTGCCAGCTCACCGTCCAGCATGAACACTGAAGCTTTCTTT. Protein product: CASSPSSMNTEAFF. Complete variable domain (other parts from reference TRBV18 and TRBJ1-1): NAGVMQNPRHLVRRRGQEARLRCSPMKGHSHVYWYRQLPEEGLKFMVYLQKENIIDESGMPKERFSAEFPKEGPSILRIQQVVRGDSAAYFCASSPSSMNTEAFFGQGTRLTVV.

The rearrangement joins TRBV7-9 to TRBJ2-1; 7 positions match TRBD2. There are 19 residues in the CDR3. V dropped 6 bases and J dropped 0; count of bases not matched to a gene: 17. CDR1 SEHNR and CDR2 FQNEAQ come from the germline V gene (reference sequence). The CDR3 sequence is CASSPRRGTGGSSYNEQFF. The DNA of the CDR3 is TGTGCCAGCAGTCCGAGGAGAGGTACAGGCGGGAGCTCCTACAATGAGCAGTTCTTC.

This chain joins TRBV5-1 and TRBJ2-3, with 10 bases aligning to TRBD2. V lost 7 bases and J lost 2; bases outside the gene matches: 4. The CDR3 is 14 amino acids. Germline CDR1 is SGHRS and CDR2 is YFSETQ. The chain's CDR3 is CASQTSGVTDTQYF. The CDR3, as DNA: TGCGCCAGCCAAACTAGCGGGGTCACAGATACGCAGTATTTT. The full variable domain, in which reference TRBV5-1 and TRBJ2-3 provide the parts outside the CDR3, is KAGVTQTPRYLIKTRGQQVTLSCSPISGHRSVSWYQQTPGQGLQFLFEYFSETQRNKGNFPGRFSGRQFSNSRSEMNVSTLELGDSALYLCASQTSGVTDTQYFGPGTRLTVL.

The gene calls are TRBV7-9 and TRBJ1-2, with 9 bases aligning to TRBD1. CDR3 length: 16 residues. From germline, CDR1 is SEHNR and CDR2 FQNEAQ (reference sequence). Trimming cost V 1 base and J 4 bases; bases outside gene matches: 7. The CDR3 loop is CASSLGGQGDLYGYTF. CDR3 sequence (DNA): TGTGCCAGCAGCTTAGGGGGACAGGGCGACCTCTATGGCTACACCTTC.

The DNA of the CDR3 is TGTGCCAGCAGCTTATCCTTGTCTACAGAAACCACTGAAGCTTTCTTT. Translation gives CASSLSLSTETTEAFF. The chain combines TRBV11-2 with TRBJ1-1; D unclear. Germline V gene data show CDR1 as SGHAT and CDR2 as FQNNGV. The V end lost 2 bases, the J end lost 4 bases, and 17 bases lay between the germline ends. This CDR3 is 16 amino acids long.

The V call is TRBV7-2, the J call TRBJ1-6; TRBD1 is a possible D gene (5 bases). This CDR3 is built from 16 residues. V lost 5 bases and J 5 bases, leaving 16 bases between the germline ends. Germline CDR1 is SGHTA and CDR2 is FQGNSA. This CDR3 is CASSQDGGPNNSPLHF. CDR3 DNA sequence: TGTGCCAGCAGCCAAGATGGGGGTCCGAATAATTCACCCCTCCACTTT.

The gene calls are TRBV30 and TRBJ1-4; 9 nucleotides match TRBD1. The CDR3 extends over 15 amino acids. V trimming: 1 base; J trimming: 4 bases; junction bases outside the gene matches: 4. In germline, CDR1 is GTSNPN, CDR2 SVGIG (reference sequence). The CDR3 DNA reads as TGTGCCTGGAGTGCCGGACAGGGGATTAATGAAAAACTGTTTTTT. Translation gives CAWSAGQGINEKLFF.

The chain carries TRBV5-1 and TRBJ1-5; TRBD1 might be the D (6 bases). The germline V gene encodes CDR1 SGHRS and CDR2 YFSETQ. V was trimmed by 5 bases and J by 1 base, leaving 10 bases between them. CDR3 length: 14 residues. DNA for the CDR3: TGCGCCAGCAGGAGGGACACGAGCAATCAGCCCCAGCATTTT. This encodes CASRRDTSNQPQHF. The whole variable domain, remainder taken from reference TRBV5-1 and TRBJ1-5, is KAGVTQTPRYLIKTRGQQVTLSCSPISGHRSVSWYQQTPGQGLQFLFEYFSETQRNKGNFPGRFSGRQFSNSRSEMNVSTLELGDSALYLCASRRDTSNQPQHFGDGTRLSIL.

The chain carries TRBV7-2 and TRBJ2-2, with TRBD2 matching 15 bases. The germline gives CDR1 SGHTA, CDR2 FQGNSA. The CDR3 covers 18 residues. The J segment lost 2 bases and the V segment lost 4 bases, leaving 5 bases of the junction unmatched. CDR3 bases: TGTGCCAGCAGCTCCCCGGGACTAGCGGGGGGAAACACCGGGGAGCTGTTTTTT. Protein product: CASSSPGLAGGNTGELFF.

The chain employs TRBV5-4 and TRBJ2-7; D might be TRBD2 (6 bases). The CDR3 loop spans 14 amino acids. The germline V and J ends were trimmed by 5 bases and 2 bases, with 14 bases remaining between them. Germline CDR1 reads SGHNT; CDR2 reads YYREEE (reference sequence). This CDR3 reads CASRRREITYEQYF. The CDR3 DNA sequence: TGTGCCAGCAGAAGACGGGAGATCACCTACGAGCAGTACTTC. The entire variable domain, with the rest obtained from reference TRBV5-4 and TRBJ2-7, is as follows: ETGVTQSPTHLIKTRGQQVTLRCSSQSGHNTVSWYQQALGQGPQFIFQYYREEENGRGNFPPRFSGLQFPNYSSELNVNALELDDSALYLCASRRREITYEQYFGPGTRLTVT.

The chain couples TRBV7-8 to TRBJ1-2; 7 bases match TRBD1. Germline assignment: CDR1 SGHVS and CDR2 FQNEAQ. This CDR3 comprises 15 residues. The ends lost 5 bases at V and 6 bases at J; junction bases unmatched: 12. The CDR3 bases are TGTGCCAGCAGCCCGGCCGGTCGGACAGGTGATGGCTACACCTTC. Its translation: CASSPAGRTGDGYTF.

The J gene is TRBJ2-5, the V gene TRBV9, with D possibly being TRBD1 or TRBD2 (5 bases each). The V and J ends lost 3 bases and 13 bases respectively, with 19 bases between them. Looked up from germline, CDR1 is SGDLS and CDR2 is YYNGEE. This CDR3 comprises 13 residues. The CDR3 nucleotides read TGTGCCAGCAGCGGGGGACGATTGGATAGGTTGTACTTC. This gives the protein CASSGGRLDRLYF.

This clone was recorded once. The rearrangement links TRBV5-4 to TRBJ2-3; D not certain. The CDR3 is made up of 13 amino acids. Germline CDR1 reads SGHNT; CDR2 reads YYREEE (reference sequence). V shed 0 bases and J shed 4 bases, with 6 bases lying between them. Here the CDR3 DNA reads TGTGCCAGCAGCTTGGGTGGCCCAGATACGCAGTATTTT. It encodes CASSLGGPDTQYF.